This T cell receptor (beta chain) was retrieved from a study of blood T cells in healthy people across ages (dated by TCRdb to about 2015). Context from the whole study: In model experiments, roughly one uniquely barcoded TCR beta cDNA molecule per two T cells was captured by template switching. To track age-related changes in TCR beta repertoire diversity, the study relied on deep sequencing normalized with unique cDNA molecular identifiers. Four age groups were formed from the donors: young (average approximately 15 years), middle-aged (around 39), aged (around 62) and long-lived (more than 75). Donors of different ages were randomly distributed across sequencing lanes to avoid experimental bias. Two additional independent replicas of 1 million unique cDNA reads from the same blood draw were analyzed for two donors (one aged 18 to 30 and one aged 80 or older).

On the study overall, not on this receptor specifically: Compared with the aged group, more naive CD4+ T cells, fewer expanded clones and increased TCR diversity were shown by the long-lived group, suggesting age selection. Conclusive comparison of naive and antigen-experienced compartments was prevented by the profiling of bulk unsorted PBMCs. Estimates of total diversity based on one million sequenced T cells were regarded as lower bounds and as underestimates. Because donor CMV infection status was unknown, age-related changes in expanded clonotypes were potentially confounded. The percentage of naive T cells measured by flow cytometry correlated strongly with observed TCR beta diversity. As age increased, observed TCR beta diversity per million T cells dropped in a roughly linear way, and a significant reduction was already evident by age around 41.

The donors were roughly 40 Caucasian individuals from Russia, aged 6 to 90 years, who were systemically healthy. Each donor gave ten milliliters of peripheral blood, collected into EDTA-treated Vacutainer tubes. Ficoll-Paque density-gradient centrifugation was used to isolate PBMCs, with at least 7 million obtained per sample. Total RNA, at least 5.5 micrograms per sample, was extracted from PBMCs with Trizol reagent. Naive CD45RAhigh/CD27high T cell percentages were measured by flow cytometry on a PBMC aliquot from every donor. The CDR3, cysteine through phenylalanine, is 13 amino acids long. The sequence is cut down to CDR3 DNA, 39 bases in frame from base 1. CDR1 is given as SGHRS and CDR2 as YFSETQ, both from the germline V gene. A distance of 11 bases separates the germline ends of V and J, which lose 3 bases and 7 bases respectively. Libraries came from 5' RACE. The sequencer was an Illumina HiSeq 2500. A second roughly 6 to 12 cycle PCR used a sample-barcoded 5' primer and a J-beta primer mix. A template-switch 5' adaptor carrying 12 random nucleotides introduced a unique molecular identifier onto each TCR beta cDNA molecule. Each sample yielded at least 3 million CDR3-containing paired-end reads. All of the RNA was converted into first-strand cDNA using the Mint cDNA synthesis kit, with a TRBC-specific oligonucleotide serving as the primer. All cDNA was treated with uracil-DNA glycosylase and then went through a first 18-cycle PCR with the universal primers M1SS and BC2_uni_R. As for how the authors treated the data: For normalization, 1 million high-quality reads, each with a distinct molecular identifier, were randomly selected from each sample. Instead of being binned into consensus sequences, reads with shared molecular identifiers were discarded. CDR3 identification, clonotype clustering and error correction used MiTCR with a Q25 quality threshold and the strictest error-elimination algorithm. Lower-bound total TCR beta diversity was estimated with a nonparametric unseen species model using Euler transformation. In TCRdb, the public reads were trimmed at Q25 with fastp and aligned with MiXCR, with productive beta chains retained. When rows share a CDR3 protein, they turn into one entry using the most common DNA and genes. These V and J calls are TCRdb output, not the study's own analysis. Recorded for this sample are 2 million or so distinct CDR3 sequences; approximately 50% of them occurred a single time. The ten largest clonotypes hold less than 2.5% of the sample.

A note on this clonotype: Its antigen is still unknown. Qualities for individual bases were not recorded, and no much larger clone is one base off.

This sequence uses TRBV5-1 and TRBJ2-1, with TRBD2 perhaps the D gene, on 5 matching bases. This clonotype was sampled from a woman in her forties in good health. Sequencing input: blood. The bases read TGCGCCAGCAGCTCCGAAGGACTGAATGAGCAGTTCTTC. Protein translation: CASSSEGLNEQFF. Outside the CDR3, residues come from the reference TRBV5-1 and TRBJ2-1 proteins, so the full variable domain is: KAGVTQTPRYLIKTRGQQVTLSCSPISGHRSVSWYQQTPGQGLQFLFEYFSETQRNKGNFPGRFSGRQFSNSRSEMNVSTLELGDSALYLCASSSEGLNEQFFGPGTRLTVL.